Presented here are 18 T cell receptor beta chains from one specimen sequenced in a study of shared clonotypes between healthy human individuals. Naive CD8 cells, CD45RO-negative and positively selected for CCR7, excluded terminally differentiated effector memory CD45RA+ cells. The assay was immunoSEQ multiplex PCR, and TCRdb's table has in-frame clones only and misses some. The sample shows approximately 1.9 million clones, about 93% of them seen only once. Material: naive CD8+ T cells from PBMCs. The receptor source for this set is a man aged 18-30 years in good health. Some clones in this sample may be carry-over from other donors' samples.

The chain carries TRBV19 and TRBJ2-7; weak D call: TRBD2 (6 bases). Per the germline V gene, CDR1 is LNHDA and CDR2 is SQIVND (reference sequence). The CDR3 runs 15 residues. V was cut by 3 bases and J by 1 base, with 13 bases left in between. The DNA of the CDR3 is TGTGCCAGTAGTATGGTGGCGGGAATTTCCTACGAGCAGTACTTC. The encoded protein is CASSMVAGISYEQYF.

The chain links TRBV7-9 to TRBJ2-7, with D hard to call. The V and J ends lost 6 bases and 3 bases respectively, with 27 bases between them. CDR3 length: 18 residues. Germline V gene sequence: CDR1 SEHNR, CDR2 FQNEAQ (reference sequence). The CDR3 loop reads CASRASSSRDPRYYEQYF. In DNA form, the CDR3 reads TGTGCCAGCAGAGCTTCCTCGTCCCGAGACCCTCGATACTACGAGCAGTACTTC.

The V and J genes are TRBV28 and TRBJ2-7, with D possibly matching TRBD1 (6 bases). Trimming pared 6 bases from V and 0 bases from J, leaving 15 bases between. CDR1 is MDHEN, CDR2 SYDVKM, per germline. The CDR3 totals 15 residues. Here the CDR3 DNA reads TGTGCCAGCAGGCCAGGGACACAACCCTCCTACGAGCAGTACTTC. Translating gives CASRPGTQPSYEQYF.

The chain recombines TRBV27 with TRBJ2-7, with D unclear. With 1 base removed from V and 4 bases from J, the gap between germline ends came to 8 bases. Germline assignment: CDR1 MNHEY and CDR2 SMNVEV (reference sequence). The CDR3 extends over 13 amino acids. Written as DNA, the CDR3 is TGTGCCAGCAGTTTATGGTTCGGATACGAGCAGTACTTC. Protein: CASSLWFGYEQYF.

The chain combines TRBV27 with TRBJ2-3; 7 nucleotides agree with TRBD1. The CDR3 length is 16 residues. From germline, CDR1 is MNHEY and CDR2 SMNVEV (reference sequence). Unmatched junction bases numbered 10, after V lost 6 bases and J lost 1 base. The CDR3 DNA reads TGTGCCAGCAGCCCCCGACAGGGATGGGGCACAGATACGCAGTATTTT. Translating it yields CASSPRQGWGTDTQYF.

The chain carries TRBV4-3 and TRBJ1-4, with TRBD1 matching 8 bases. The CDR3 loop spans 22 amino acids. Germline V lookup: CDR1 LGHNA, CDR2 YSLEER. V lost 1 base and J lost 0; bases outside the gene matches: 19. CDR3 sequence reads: CASSQVWGWDRTHTSTNEKLFF. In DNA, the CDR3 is TGCGCCAGCAGCCAAGTTTGGGGTTGGGACAGGACACATACCTCAACTAATGAAAAACTGTTTTTT.

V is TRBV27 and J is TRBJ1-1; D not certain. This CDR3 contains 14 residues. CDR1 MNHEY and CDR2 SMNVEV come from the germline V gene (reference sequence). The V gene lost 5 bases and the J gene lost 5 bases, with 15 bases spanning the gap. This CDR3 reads CASSPGQVATEAFF. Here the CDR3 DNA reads TGTGCCAGCAGTCCAGGCCAGGTAGCAACTGAAGCTTTCTTT.

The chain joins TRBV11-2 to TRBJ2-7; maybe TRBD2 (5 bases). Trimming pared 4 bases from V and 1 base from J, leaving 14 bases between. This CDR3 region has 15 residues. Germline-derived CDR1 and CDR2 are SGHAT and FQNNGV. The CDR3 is CASSSRGEISYEQYF. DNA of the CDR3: TGTGCCAGCAGCTCACGGGGAGAAATTTCCTACGAGCAGTACTTC.

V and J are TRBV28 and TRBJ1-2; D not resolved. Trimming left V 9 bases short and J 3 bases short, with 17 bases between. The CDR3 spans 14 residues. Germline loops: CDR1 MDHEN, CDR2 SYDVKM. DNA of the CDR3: TGTGCCAGTAACCCGACCAGCGAGGACTATGGCTACACCTTC. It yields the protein CASNPTSEDYGYTF.

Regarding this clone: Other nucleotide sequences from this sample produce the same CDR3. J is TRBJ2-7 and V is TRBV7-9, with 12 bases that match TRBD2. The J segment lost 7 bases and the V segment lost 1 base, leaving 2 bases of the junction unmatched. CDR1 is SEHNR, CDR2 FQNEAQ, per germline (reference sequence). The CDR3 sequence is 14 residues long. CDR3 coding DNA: TGTGCCAGCAGCTTAGGAGGACTAGCGGGAGAGCAGTACTTC. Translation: CASSLGGLAGEQYF.

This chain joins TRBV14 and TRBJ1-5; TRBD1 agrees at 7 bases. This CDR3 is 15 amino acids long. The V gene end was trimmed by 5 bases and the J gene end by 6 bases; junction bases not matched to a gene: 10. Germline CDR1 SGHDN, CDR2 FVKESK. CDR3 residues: CASSSQGVHGQPQHF. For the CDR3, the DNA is TGTGCCAGCAGCAGCCAGGGGGTGCACGGTCAGCCCCAGCATTTT. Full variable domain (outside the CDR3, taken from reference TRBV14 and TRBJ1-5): EAGVTQFPSHSVIEKGQTVTLRCDPISGHDNLYWYRRVMGKEIKFLLHFVKESKQDESGMPNNRFLAERTGGTYSTLKVQPAELEDSGVYFCASSSQGVHGQPQHFGDGTRLSIL.

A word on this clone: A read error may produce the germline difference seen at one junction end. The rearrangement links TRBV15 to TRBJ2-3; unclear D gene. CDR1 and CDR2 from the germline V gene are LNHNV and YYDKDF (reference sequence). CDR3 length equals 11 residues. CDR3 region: CATSSHDGYSF. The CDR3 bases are TGTGCCACCAGCTCCCACGACGGATACTCTTTT.

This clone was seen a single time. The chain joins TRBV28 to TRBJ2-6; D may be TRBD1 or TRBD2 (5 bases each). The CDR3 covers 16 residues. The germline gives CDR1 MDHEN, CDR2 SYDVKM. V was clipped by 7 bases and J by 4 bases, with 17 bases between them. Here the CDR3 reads CASNDPRGSGANVLTF. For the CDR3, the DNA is TGTGCCAGCAACGATCCGAGGGGTTCCGGGGCCAACGTCCTGACTTTC. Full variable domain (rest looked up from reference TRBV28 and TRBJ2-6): DVKVTQSSRYLVKRTGEKVFLECVQDMDHENMFWYRQDPGLGLRLIYFSYDVKMKEKGDIPEGYSVSREKKERFSLILESASTNQTSMYLCASNDPRGSGANVLTFGAGSRLTVL.

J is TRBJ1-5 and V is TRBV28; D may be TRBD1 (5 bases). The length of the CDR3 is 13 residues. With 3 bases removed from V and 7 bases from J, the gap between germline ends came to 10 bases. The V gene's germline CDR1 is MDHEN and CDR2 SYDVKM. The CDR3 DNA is TGTGCCAGCAGTTTGGGGCCAAAACAGCCCCAGCATTTT. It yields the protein CASSLGPKQPQHF.

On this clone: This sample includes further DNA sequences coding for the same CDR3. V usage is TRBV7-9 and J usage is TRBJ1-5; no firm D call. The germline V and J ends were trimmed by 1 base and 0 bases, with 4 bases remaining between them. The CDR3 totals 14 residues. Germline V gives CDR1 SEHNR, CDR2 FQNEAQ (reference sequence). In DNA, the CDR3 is TGTGCCAGCAGCTTAGGAAATAGCAATCAGCCCCAGCATTTT. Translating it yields CASSLGNSNQPQHF.

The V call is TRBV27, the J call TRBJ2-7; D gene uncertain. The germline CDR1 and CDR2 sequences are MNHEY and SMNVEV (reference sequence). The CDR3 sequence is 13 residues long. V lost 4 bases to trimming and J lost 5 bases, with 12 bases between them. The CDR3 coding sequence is TGTGCCAGCAGTTCCGTCCCAGCCCACGAGCAGTACTTC. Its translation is CASSSVPAHEQYF.

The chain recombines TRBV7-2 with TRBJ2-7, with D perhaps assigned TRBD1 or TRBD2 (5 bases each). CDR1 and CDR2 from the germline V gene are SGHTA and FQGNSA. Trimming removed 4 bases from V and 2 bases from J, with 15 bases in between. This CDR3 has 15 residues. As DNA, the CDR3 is TGTGCCAGCAGCTCCCGGGACGGGAAGACCTACGAGCAGTACTTC. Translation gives CASSSRDGKTYEQYF.

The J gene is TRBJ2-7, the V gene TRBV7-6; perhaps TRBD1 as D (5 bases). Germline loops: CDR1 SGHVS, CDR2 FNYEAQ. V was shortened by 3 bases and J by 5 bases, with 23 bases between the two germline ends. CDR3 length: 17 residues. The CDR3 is CASSFYSGQSGYDEQYF. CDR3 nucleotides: TGTGCCAGCAGCTTTTATTCGGGTCAATCAGGGTATGACGAGCAGTACTTC.